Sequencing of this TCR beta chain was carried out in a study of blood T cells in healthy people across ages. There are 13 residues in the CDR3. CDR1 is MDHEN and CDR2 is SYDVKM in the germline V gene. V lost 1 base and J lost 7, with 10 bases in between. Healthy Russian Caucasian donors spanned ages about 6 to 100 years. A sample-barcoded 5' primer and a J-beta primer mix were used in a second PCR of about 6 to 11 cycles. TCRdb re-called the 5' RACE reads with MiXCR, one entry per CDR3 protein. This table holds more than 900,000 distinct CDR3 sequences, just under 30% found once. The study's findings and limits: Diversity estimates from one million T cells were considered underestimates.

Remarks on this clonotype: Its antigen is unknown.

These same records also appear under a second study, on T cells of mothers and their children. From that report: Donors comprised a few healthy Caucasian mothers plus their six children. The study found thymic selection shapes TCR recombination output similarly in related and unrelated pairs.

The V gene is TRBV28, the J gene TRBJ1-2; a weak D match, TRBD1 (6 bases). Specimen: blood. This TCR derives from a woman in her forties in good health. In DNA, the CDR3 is TGTGCCAGCAGTTTATTCAGGGGTGGTGGCTACACCTTC. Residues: CASSLFRGGGYTF.